These T cell receptor beta chains were read from a single sample in a study of cytomegalovirus exposure and HLA in healthy donors. Data came from immunoSEQ multiplex PCR; TCRdb stores just in-frame clones and leaves some out. The sample has about 96,000 clones. The sample was PBMCs. These receptors all stem from a woman aged 25 to 39 in good health and CMV-seronegative. Both conserved end residues are part of each CDR3.

j_call cdr3_length v_call cdr3_aa
TRBJ1-4 14 TRBV28 CASSLRGGGEKLFF
TRBJ1-3 15 TRBV6-5 CASSLTGTGGNTIYF
TRBJ2-7 12 TRBV4-1 CASSQGGYEQYF
TRBJ1-1 14 TRBV27 CASSLMGSNTEAFF
TRBJ2-7 13 TRBV5-5 CASSYRTLYEQYF
TRBJ1-1 17 TRBV28 CASSSIRGRGSDTEAFF
TRBJ2-7 14 TRBV7-9 CASSFPRDTYEQYF
TRBJ2-2 15 TRBV2 CASSVWTPNTGELFF
TRBJ1-5 14 TRBV10-3 CAISGTGGDQPQHF
TRBJ2-2 14 TRBV19 CASSIAGDSGELFF
TRBJ2-7 14 TRBV5-4 CASSREGDRYEQYF
TRBJ2-5 14 TRBV6-1 CASSKSGGVETQYF
TRBJ2-7 15 TRBV11-2 CASSLTSGRAYEQYF
TRBJ2-2 13 TRBV6-6 CASSYGFGGELFF
TRBJ1-1 14 TRBV7-8 CASSRRTGANEAFF
TRBJ1-5 14 TRBV5-8 CASSSRGRNQPQHF
TRBJ1-3 12 TRBV7-2 CASSPGGNTIYF
TRBJ2-1 13 TRBV11-2 CASSIDRVIEQFF
TRBJ1-2 14 TRBV28 CASRPGQGFYGYTF
TRBJ1-1 11 TRBV28 CASSLGWGRSF
TRBJ1-2 14 TRBV28 CASSLAGGIYGYTF
TRBJ1-1 15 TRBV6-6 CASRPRDSMNTEAFF
TRBJ2-7 13 TRBV5-4 CASKAAGASEQYF
TRBJ2-7 15 TRBV2 CASRDGQEGDYEQYF
TRBJ2-3 13 TRBV6-1 CASSTADGDTQYF
TRBJ1-5 14 TRBV5-4 CASSLGGGNQPQHF
TRBJ2-5 14 TRBV10-3 CAISVGGSAETQYF
TRBJ2-3 17 TRBV5-1 CASSGQQRGAYTDTQYF
TRBJ2-1 14 TRBV29-1 CSAAGTSGSNEQFF
TRBJ1-1 16 TRBV7-9 CASSLARTGQNTEAFF
TRBJ2-5 16 TRBV5-6 CASSHPGGEVGETQYF
TRBJ1-6 16 TRBV9 CASSPPGDSYNSPLHF
TRBJ2-6 17 TRBV4-2 CASSPPAGTSGANVLTF
TRBJ1-4 14 TRBV4-1 CASSQGQGNEKLFF
TRBJ1-4 14 TRBV6-1 CASMRDGYSEKLFF
TRBJ2-1 15 TRBV12-5 CASGPGLAGANEQFF
TRBJ2-5 15 TRBV9 CASSVTDLLQETQYF
TRBJ1-2 16 TRBV4-1 CASSQDEAGGPYGYTF
TRBJ1-5 13 TRBV27 CASTPGGDQPQHF
TRBJ2-1 15 TRBV12-5 CASGDLRGFQGEQFF
TRBJ1-3 18 TRBV5-1 CASSLAGTEQLWGNTIYF
TRBJ2-6 17 TRBV19 CASSKGQGFSGANVLTF
TRBJ1-2 15 TRBV7-2 CASSLAGTVNYGYTF